Presented here are 20 T cell receptor beta chains from one specimen sequenced in a study of T-cell reconstitution after alpha-beta-depleted transplantation in children (dated by TCRdb to 2016 to 2018). Library preparation employed PCR. TCRdb shows the sequencer as Illumina HiSeq 2500. TCR library preparation used molecular barcoding, with unique molecular identifiers applied to normalize quantification of the TCRbeta repertoire. TCRdb reworked the public reads: Q25 trimming with fastp, MiXCR clone assembly, productive beta chains retained. All rows with the same CDR3 protein become a single entry with the most common DNA and genes. This sample is represented by hundreds of thousands of distinct CDR3 sequences; 11% of them were singletons. The ten most abundant clones make up about a quarter of the sample. The treatment or condition label of this sample denotes: allogeneic hematopoietic cell transplantation with graft depleted of TCRalphabeta T cells and CD19 B cells.

The material sequenced was peripheral blood, taken 180 days after TCRalphabeta/CD19-depleted stem cell transplant. The receptors were gathered from a male patient between 2 and 10 years old who had a stem cell transplant for chronic granulomatous disease, so the T cells may come from the graft donor.

Ten or more counts support this clonotype. The CDR3 DNA sequence: TGCAGTGCTGGCGGGACTACCGAAGAGACCCAGTACTTC. Translation: CSAGGTTEETQYF. The chain employs TRBV20-1 and TRBJ2-5, with 7 bases aligning to TRBD2. Trimming cost V 5 bases and J 3 bases; bases outside gene matches: 6. This CDR3 is built from 13 residues. Germline values: CDR1 DFQATT, CDR2 SNEGSKA (reference sequence).

This clonotype was recorded many times. The chain uses TRBV7-2 and TRBJ2-1; 8 bases agree with TRBD1. Germline V gene lookup returns CDR1 SGHTA and CDR2 FQGNSA. The CDR3 loop spans 15 amino acids. J gave up 0 bases and V 5 bases, and 3 bases lay outside the gene matches. CDR3 sequence reads: CASSGQGSSYNEQFF. CDR3 DNA: TGTGCCAGCAGCGGACAGGGCAGCTCCTACAATGAGCAGTTCTTC.

The table lists this clonotype with a few counts. The chain employs TRBV28 and TRBJ1-5, with TRBD1 matching over 7 bases. V lost 4 bases, J lost 4 bases, and 13 bases stayed unmatched. In germline, CDR1 is MDHEN, CDR2 SYDVKM. The CDR3 is 17 amino acids. CDR3 sequence reads: CASSSWTGGVLNQPQHF. The CDR3 DNA is TGTGCCAGCAGTTCCTGGACAGGTGGGGTCCTGAATCAGCCCCAGCATTTT.

CDR3 sequence reads: CAVSTGLAVNEQFF. The CDR3 bases are TGTGCCGTGAGCACAGGGCTAGCAGTTAATGAGCAGTTCTTC. This chain connects TRBV27 to TRBJ2-1, with a tentative D call TRBD1 (6 bases). V lost 11 bases, J lost 7 bases, and 21 bases lay in between. Looked up from germline, CDR1 is MNHEY and CDR2 is SMNVEV (reference sequence). CDR3 length: 14 amino acids.

This clonotype occurred many times. This chain joins TRBV11-1 and TRBJ2-7, with D perhaps matching TRBD1 (6 bases). Looked up from germline, CDR1 is SGHAT and CDR2 is FQDESV (reference sequence). Between the trimmed V and J ends, which lost 4 bases and 6 bases, there was a span of 16 bases. This CDR3 is built from 14 residues. CDR3 nucleotide sequence: TGTGCCAGCAGCTACCAACCGCAGGGGTCCGAGCAGTACTTC. Residues: CASSYQPQGSEQYF.

This clonotype was recorded at least ten times. A read error may produce the germline difference seen at one junction end. This chain links TRBV7-7 with TRBJ2-1, with 11 bases aligning to TRBD2. Germline V gene lookup returns CDR1 SSHAT and CDR2 FNYEAQ (reference sequence). The CDR3 length is 16 residues. CDR3 loop: CASSLVFSGGDNEQFF. As DNA, the CDR3 is TGTGCTAGCAGCTTAGTCTTTAGCGGGGGGGACAATGAGCAGTTCTTC. Supplemented by reference TRBV7-7 and TRBJ2-1, the full variable domain reads GAGVSQSPRYKVTKRGQDVTLRCDPISSHATLYWYQQALGQGPEFLTYFNYEAQPDKSGLPSDRFSAERPEGSISTLTIQRTEQRDSAMYRCASSLVFSGGDNEQFFGPGTRLTVL.

The chain employs TRBV20-1 and TRBJ2-7; D is ambiguous. Germline loops: CDR1 DFQATT, CDR2 SNEGSKA (reference sequence). V lost 1 base and J 4 bases, leaving 11 bases between the germline ends. The CDR3 is 13 residues long. This CDR3 is CSARVPGGYEQYF. As DNA, the CDR3 is TGCAGTGCTAGAGTCCCGGGCGGTTACGAGCAGTACTTC.

This clonotype was observed many times. The gene calls are TRBV2 and TRBJ2-1, with D tentatively TRBD1 (6 bases). Trimming took off 11 bases at V and 8 bases at J, with 13 bases between the two ends. CDR3 size: 11 residues. From germline, CDR1 is SNHLY and CDR2 FYNNEI. The CDR3 DNA follows: TGTGCCTCGATGGGGGCCCATGAGCAGTTCTTC. It yields the protein CASMGAHEQFF. Full variable domain (missing parts from reference TRBV2 and TRBJ2-1): EPEVTQTPSHQVTQMGQEVILRCVPISNHLYFYWYRQILGQKVEFLVSFYNNEISEKSEIFDDQFSVERPDGSNFTLKIRSTKLEDSAMYFCASMGAHEQFFGPGTRLTVL.

There are many counts of this clonotype. This sequence joins TRBV20-1 and TRBJ2-3, with D maybe TRBD2 (6 bases). The germline CDR1 and CDR2 sequences are DFQATT and SNEGSKA (reference sequence). V lost 3 bases and J lost 0, with 10 bases in between. The CDR3 runs 14 residues. The CDR3 DNA reads as TGCAGTGCTAGTAATAGCGGAAGCACAGATACGCAGTATTTT. The encoded protein is CSASNSGSTDTQYF.

This clonotype was counted many times. This chain connects TRBV5-1 to TRBJ2-3; D unclear. Trimming left V 0 bases short and J 2 bases short, with 10 bases between. Germline CDR1 and CDR2: SGHRS and YFSETQ. CDR3 length: 15 residues. The CDR3 region has the DNA TGCGCCAGCAGCTTGGGGACGGTATCCACAGATACGCAGTATTTT. This sequence encodes CASSLGTVSTDTQYF.

Ten or more counts support this clonotype. The rearrangement joins TRBV5-5 to TRBJ1-4; D call uncertain. Germline V gives CDR1 SGHKS, CDR2 YYEKEE (reference sequence). V shed 1 base and J shed 7 bases, with 14 bases lying between them. This CDR3 is 15 amino acids long. This chain's CDR3 is CASSLSRRWGEKLFF. CDR3 nucleotide sequence: TGTGCCAGCAGCTTGTCGAGGAGGTGGGGTGAAAAACTGTTTTTT. Based on the CDR3 plus reference TRBV5-5 and TRBJ1-4, the full variable domain is DAGVTQSPTHLIKTRGQQVTLRCSPISGHKSVSWYQQVLGQGPQFIFQYYEKEERGRGNFPDRFSARQFPNYSSELNVNALLLGDSALYLCASSLSRRWGEKLFFGSGTQLSVL.

This clonotype was seen ten or more times. The chain carries TRBV6-2 or TRBV6-3 and TRBJ2-3; 13 bases are a match to TRBD2. Germline lookup yields CDR1 MNHEY and CDR2 SVGEGT. The CDR3 runs to 17 residues. V shed 2 bases, J shed 1 base, and the junction held 3 bases outside the gene matches. DNA for the CDR3: TGTGCCAGCAGTTACCGCGGACTAGCGGGAGGCACAGATACGCAGTATTTT. Protein sequence: CASSYRGLAGGTDTQYF.

This clonotype was picked up many times. This rearrangement joins TRBV20-1 to TRBJ1-6; 8 bases fit TRBD1. From germline, CDR1 is DFQATT and CDR2 SNEGSKA (reference sequence). This CDR3 has 15 residues. Trimming removed 4 bases from V and 7 bases from J; junction bases left unmatched: 9. This chain's CDR3 is CSAIFQGAKNSPLHF. CDR3 bases: TGCAGTGCTATCTTCCAGGGGGCGAAAAATTCACCCCTCCACTTT.

A note on this clonotype: Given a much more abundant clone one base away, this may be a read error. The V gene is TRBV11-2, the J gene TRBJ2-1, with D perhaps matching TRBD2 (6 bases). CDR3 length equals 13 residues. Trimming left V 1 base short and J 9 bases short, with 10 bases between. Germline assignment: CDR1 SGHAT and CDR2 FQNNGV. CDR3 sequence: CASSLASESEQFF. DNA for the CDR3: TGTGCCAGCAGCTTAGCTAGCGAGAGTGAGCAGTTCTTC.

V usage is TRBV18 and J usage is TRBJ2-1; TRBD2 aligns across 11 bases. Germline V gives CDR1 KGHSH, CDR2 LQKENI. The CDR3 length is 19 residues. Trimming at V came to 3 bases and at J to 0 bases, leaving 10 bases not matched to a gene. This CDR3 is CASSPLSLAGGSSYNEQFF. CDR3 in DNA: TGTGCCAGCTCACCCCTGAGCCTAGCGGGGGGTAGCTCCTACAATGAGCAGTTCTTC.

This clonotype was picked up many times. The gene calls are TRBV11-2 and TRBJ2-1; 9 nucleotides align to TRBD2. Per the germline V gene, CDR1 is SGHAT and CDR2 is FQNNGV. V shed 3 bases, J shed 8 bases, and the junction held 17 bases outside the gene matches. This CDR3 contains 18 residues. The CDR3 spells CASSFNPIAGAILDEQFF. The CDR3 DNA is TGTGCCAGCAGCTTTAATCCCATAGCGGGAGCTATCTTGGATGAGCAGTTCTTC.

This clonotype was detected many times. This chain connects TRBV20-1 to TRBJ2-5; no definite D call. With 1 base removed from V and 5 bases from J, the gap between germline ends came to 8 bases. The CDR3 loop spans 12 amino acids. In germline, CDR1 is DFQATT, CDR2 SNEGSKA (reference sequence). DNA of the CDR3: TGCAGTGCTAGAGGTCCTGGGGAGACCCAGTACTTC. This translates into CSARGPGETQYF.

This clonotype was seen many times. J is TRBJ2-5 and V is TRBV29-1; perhaps TRBD1 as D (6 bases). V lost 7 bases, J lost 4 bases, and 16 bases lay in between. The CDR3 runs 13 residues. Per germline, CDR1 SQVTM and CDR2 ANQGSEA. The CDR3 is CSGLGQSRETQYF. Here the CDR3 DNA reads TGCAGCGGCCTGGGACAAAGTCGAGAGACCCAGTACTTC. The complete variable domain, with remaining parts taken from reference TRBV29-1 and TRBJ2-5, reads SAVISQKPSRDICQRGTSLTIQCQVDSQVTMMFWYRQQPGQSLTLIATANQGSEATYESGFVIDKFPISRPNLTFSTLTVSNMSPEDSSIYLCSGLGQSRETQYFGPGTRLLVL.

To note about this clonotype: A much bigger clone sits one base away, suggesting this may be a read error. The chain recombines TRBV11-2 with TRBJ2-3, with 10 bases aligning to TRBD2. Germline V gene sequence: CDR1 SGHAT, CDR2 FQNNGV. The CDR3 loop spans 14 amino acids. The CDR3 region has the DNA TGTGCCAGCAACTTATCCAGCGGGGGGGCTACGCAGTATTTT. Amino acids: CASNLSSGGATQYF.

This clonotype was counted between two and nine times. The V gene is TRBV29-1, the J gene TRBJ2-2; TRBD1 agrees at 8 bases. Trimming removed 8 bases from V and 7 bases from J; junction bases left unmatched: 12. The germline CDR1 and CDR2 sequences are SQVTM and ANQGSEA. This CDR3 has 14 amino acids. In DNA form, the CDR3 reads TGCAGCTCTAGAGCTAGACAGGGGATCGGGGAGCTGTTTTTT. It specifies CSSRARQGIGELFF.